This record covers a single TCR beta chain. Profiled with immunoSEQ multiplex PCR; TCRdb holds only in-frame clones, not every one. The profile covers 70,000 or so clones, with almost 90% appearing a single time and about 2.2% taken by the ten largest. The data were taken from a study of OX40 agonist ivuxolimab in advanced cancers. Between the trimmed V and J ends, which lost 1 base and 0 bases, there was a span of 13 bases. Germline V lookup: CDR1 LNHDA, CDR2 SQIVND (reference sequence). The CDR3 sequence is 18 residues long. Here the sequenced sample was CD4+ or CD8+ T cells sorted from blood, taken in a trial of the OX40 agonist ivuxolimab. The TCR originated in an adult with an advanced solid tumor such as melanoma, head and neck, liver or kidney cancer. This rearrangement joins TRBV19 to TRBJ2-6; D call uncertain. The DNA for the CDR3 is TGTGCCAGTAGTATAGGTCGACGGACCTTCTCTGGGGCCAACGTCCTGACTTTC. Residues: CASSIGRRTFSGANVLTF.